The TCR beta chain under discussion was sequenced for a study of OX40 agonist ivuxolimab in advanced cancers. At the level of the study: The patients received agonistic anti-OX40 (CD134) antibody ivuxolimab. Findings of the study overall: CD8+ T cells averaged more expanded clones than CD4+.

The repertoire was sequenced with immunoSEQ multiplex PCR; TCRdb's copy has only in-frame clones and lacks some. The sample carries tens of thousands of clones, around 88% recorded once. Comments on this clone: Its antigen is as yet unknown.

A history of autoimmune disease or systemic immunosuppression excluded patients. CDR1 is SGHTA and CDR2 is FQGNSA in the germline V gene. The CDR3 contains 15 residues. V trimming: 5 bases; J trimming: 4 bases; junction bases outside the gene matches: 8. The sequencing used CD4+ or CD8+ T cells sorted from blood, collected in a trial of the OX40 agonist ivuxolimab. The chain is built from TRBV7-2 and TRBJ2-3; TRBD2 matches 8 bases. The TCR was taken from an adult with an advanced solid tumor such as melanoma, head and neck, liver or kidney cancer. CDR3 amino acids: CASSLNGRGADTQYF. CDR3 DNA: TGTGCCAGCAGCCTAAACGGGAGGGGGGCAGATACGCAGTATTTT.